What follows are 25 T cell receptor beta chains derived from one specimen sequenced in a study of blood T cell repertoires in COVID-19. Clones were read by immunoSEQ multiplex PCR, and TCRdb kept only the in-frame ones, dropping some. The table shows about 100,000 clones, with around 80% occurring only once. Sequenced input: peripheral blood. The receptors originated from a man aged 70 or older with acute or convalescent COVID-19.

This chain uses TRBV6-2 or TRBV6-3 with TRBJ2-5; D possibly corresponds to TRBD1 (7 bases). Germline assignment: CDR1 MNHEY and CDR2 SVGEGT. V was pared by 1 base and J by 5 bases, with 14 bases between. This CDR3 is 15 amino acids long. The CDR3 reads CASSYLGGGHETQYF. The DNA of the CDR3 is TGTGCCAGCAGTTACTTAGGAGGGGGCCATGAGACCCAGTACTTC.

The chain joins TRBV18 to TRBJ2-3; 9 bases fit TRBD1. The V gene's germline CDR1 is KGHSH and CDR2 LQKENI. V was clipped by 4 bases and J by 1 base; unmatched bases: 3. The CDR3 loop spans 15 amino acids. The CDR3 DNA reads as TGTGCCAGCTCACTTCGGACAGGGGGCACAGATACGCAGTATTTT. It specifies CASSLRTGGTDTQYF.

The chain is built from TRBV7-9 and TRBJ1-5; possible D gene TRBD1, 6 bases. Germline loops: CDR1 SEHNR, CDR2 FQNEAQ (reference sequence). The ends were cut back, 2 bases at V and 2 bases at J, with 22 bases in the middle. The CDR3 covers 19 residues. CDR3 protein: CASSLYGPGGSPGNQPQHF. In DNA form, the CDR3 reads TGTGCCAGCAGCTTATATGGCCCGGGGGGCAGTCCAGGCAATCAGCCCCAGCATTTT. Combining the CDR3 with reference TRBV7-9 and TRBJ1-5 gives the whole variable domain DTGVSQNPRHKITKRGQNVTFRCDPISEHNRLYWYRQTLGQGPEFLTYFQNEAQLEKSRLLSDRFSAERPKGSFSTLEIQRTEQGDSAMYLCASSLYGPGGSPGNQPQHFGDGTRLSIL.

V gene TRBV5-1 combines with J gene TRBJ2-2; 8 positions agree with TRBD1. Germline V lookup: CDR1 SGHRS, CDR2 YFSETQ. The trim removed 3 bases at V and 6 bases at J, leaving 7 bases unmatched. The CDR3 runs 15 residues. The CDR3 region has the DNA TGCGCCAGCAGCTCCCGGGACAGGTTATCCGGGGAGCTGTTTTTT. Protein: CASSSRDRLSGELFF. Looking up the rest from reference TRBV5-1 and TRBJ2-2 gives the full variable domain: KAGVTQTPRYLIKTRGQQVTLSCSPISGHRSVSWYQQTPGQGLQFLFEYFSETQRNKGNFPGRFSGRQFSNSRSEMNVSTLELGDSALYLCASSSRDRLSGELFFGEGSRLTVL.

This clone was detected a few times. V gene TRBV19 combines with J gene TRBJ2-3, with 7 bases matching TRBD1. This CDR3 contains 14 residues. Germline V CDR1 and CDR2: LNHDA, SQIVND (reference sequence). Trimming at V came to 6 bases and at J to 0 bases, leaving 3 bases not matched to a gene. The CDR3 reads CASRGGLSTDTQYF. The DNA for the CDR3 is TGTGCCAGTAGAGGGGGCCTAAGCACAGATACGCAGTATTTT. Based on the CDR3 plus reference TRBV19 and TRBJ2-3, the full variable domain is DGGITQSPKYLFRKEGQNVTLSCEQNLNHDAMYWYRQDPGQGLRLIYYSQIVNDFQKGDIAEGYSVSREKKESFPLTVTSAQKNPTAFYLCASRGGLSTDTQYFGPGTRLTVL.

This chain uses TRBV7-3 with TRBJ2-3, with D possibly being TRBD2 (6 bases). CDR3 length equals 12 residues. Germline-derived CDR1 and CDR2 are SGHTA and FQGTGA. V gave up 5 bases and J gave up 12 bases, with 15 bases separating them. The CDR3 is CASSPDYYNQYF. The CDR3 bases are TGTGCCAGCAGCCCGGACTACTACAACCAGTATTTT.

The chain employs TRBV19 and TRBJ2-3, with TRBD1 identical over 8 bases. Germline assignment: CDR1 LNHDA and CDR2 SQIVND (reference sequence). The ends lost 8 bases at V and 4 bases at J; junction bases unmatched: 5. CDR3 length: 13 residues. The CDR3 here is CASSWTGPDTQYF. The CDR3 DNA reads TGTGCCAGTTCCTGGACAGGGCCAGATACGCAGTATTTT.

This clone was seen only once. J is TRBJ1-4 and V is TRBV5-8; 11 bases map to TRBD1. V gave up 4 bases and J gave up 7 bases; unmatched junction bases: 12. The CDR3 length is 17 residues. CDR1 and CDR2 from the germline V gene are SGHTS and YDEGEE. DNA of the CDR3: TGTGCCAGCAGCCCATGGACAGGGGGCGCGATCAGTGAAAAACTGTTTTTT. Translating gives CASSPWTGGAISEKLFF. Full variable domain (remainder filled in from reference TRBV5-8 and TRBJ1-4): EAGVTQSPTHLIKTRGQQATLRCSPISGHTSVYWYQQALGLGLQFLLWYDEGEERNRGNFPPRFSGRQFPNYSSELNVNALELEDSALYLCASSPWTGGAISEKLFFGSGTQLSVL.

This clone was seen only once. The CDR3: CASSPQGTGNFYEQYF. Written as DNA, the CDR3 is TGTGCCAGCTCACCGCAAGGGACAGGGAACTTCTACGAGCAGTACTTC. The chain combines TRBV18 with TRBJ2-7; TRBD1 matches at 9 bases. Trimming at V came to 3 bases and at J to 3 bases, leaving 9 bases not matched to a gene. CDR1 is KGHSH, CDR2 LQKENI, per germline. The CDR3 is 16 amino acids.

This sequence joins TRBV2 and TRBJ2-3; 7 bases match TRBD2. The V gene end was trimmed by 10 bases and the J gene end by 5 bases; junction bases not matched to a gene: 12. CDR3 size: 14 residues. Germline loops: CDR1 SNHLY, CDR2 FYNNEI. In DNA form, the CDR3 reads TGTGCCACCCAGCGGGGCCCTAAGGGAGATACGCAGTATTTT. Translated, it gives CATQRGPKGDTQYF.

This clone was recorded once. V is TRBV4-3 and J is TRBJ2-1, with TRBD1 matching 7 bases. Germline V gives CDR1 LGHNA, CDR2 YSLEER. V was clipped by 3 bases and J by 9 bases; unmatched bases: 5. The CDR3 loop spans 13 amino acids. The CDR3 coding sequence is TGCGCCAGCAGCCAGACAGGGTGGGGTGAGCAGTTCTTC. Its protein product is CASSQTGWGEQFF.

The chain is built from TRBV5-3 and TRBJ1-3; TRBD1 agrees at 10 bases. TRBV5-3 is labeled an ORF, and its function is uncertain. The V and J ends lost 3 bases and 8 bases, in that order; junction bases with no gene match: 8. The CDR3 is 15 residues long. The CDR3 sequence is CARSSLRQGADTIYF. The CDR3 DNA follows: TGTGCCAGAAGCTCTCTACGACAGGGGGCAGACACCATATATTTT.

This chain links TRBV14 with TRBJ1-1; D not certain. Germline V gene lookup returns CDR1 SGHDN and CDR2 FVKESK. V shed 3 bases and J shed 4 bases, with 12 bases lying between them. The CDR3 sequence is 14 residues long. CDR3 amino acids: CASSQGGKVTEAFF. CDR3 coding DNA: TGTGCCAGCAGCCAGGGAGGGAAGGTCACTGAAGCTTTCTTT.

The chain is built from TRBV29-1 and TRBJ1-2, with D tentatively TRBD1 (5 bases). Germline V CDR1 and CDR2: SQVTM, ANQGSEA. V lost 5 bases and J 3 bases, leaving 13 bases between the germline ends. This CDR3 is 13 amino acids long. The CDR3 region has the DNA TGCAGCGTTTATGGCAGGGAGGACTATGGCTACACCTTC. This gives the protein CSVYGREDYGYTF.

There are a few counts of this clone. The gene calls are TRBV5-1 and TRBJ2-2; tentatively, D is TRBD1 (6 bases). Trimming stripped 4 bases from V and 1 base from J, with 8 bases between. The CDR3 is 14 residues long. Looked up from germline, CDR1 is SGHRS and CDR2 is YFSETQ. The CDR3: CASSPGQNTGELFF. The CDR3 DNA is TGCGCCAGCAGCCCGGGACAGAACACCGGGGAGCTGTTTTTT.

The chain links TRBV2 to TRBJ1-5; 12 bases match TRBD1. The CDR3 sequence is 16 residues long. Germline assignment: CDR1 SNHLY and CDR2 FYNNEI. The J segment lost 4 bases and the V segment lost 6 bases, leaving 7 bases of the junction unmatched. This chain's CDR3 is CASRAGQGAVNQPQHF. CDR3 nucleotides: TGTGCCAGCAGGGCGGGACAGGGGGCTGTAAATCAGCCCCAGCATTTT.

As for this clone: Different DNA sequences within this sample yield the same CDR3. The chain recombines TRBV5-6 with TRBJ1-1; a weak D match, TRBD1 (6 bases). In germline, CDR1 is SGHDT, CDR2 YYEEEE. The CDR3 has 16 residues. The germline V and J ends were trimmed by 0 bases and 1 base, with 13 bases remaining between them. The CDR3, as DNA: TGTGCCAGCAGCTTGGAAGGGGGACACCCGAACACTGAAGCTTTCTTT. It encodes CASSLEGGHPNTEAFF.

The chain carries TRBV25-1 and TRBJ1-3; D not certain. This CDR3 is 17 amino acids long. Looked up from germline, CDR1 is MGHDK and CDR2 is SYGVNS. Trimming took 2 bases from V and 0 from J, leaving 14 bases between them. The CDR3 is CASSEGGSVISGNTIYF. Written as DNA, the CDR3 is TGTGCCAGCAGTGAAGGTGGCAGCGTGATCTCTGGAAACACCATATATTTT.

The chain employs TRBV7-9 and TRBJ2-5; D may be TRBD2 (5 bases). The CDR3 extends over 15 amino acids. Deletions cut 5 bases from V and 4 bases from J, with 17 bases between. Per germline, CDR1 SEHNR and CDR2 FQNEAQ (reference sequence). The CDR3 is CASSPPQRVGETQYF. The DNA of the CDR3 is TGTGCCAGCAGCCCCCCCCAGAGGGTAGGAGAGACCCAGTACTTC. Combining the CDR3 with reference TRBV7-9 and TRBJ2-5 gives the whole variable domain DTGVSQNPRHKITKRGQNVTFRCDPISEHNRLYWYRQTLGQGPEFLTYFQNEAQLEKSRLLSDRFSAERPKGSFSTLEIQRTEQGDSAMYLCASSPPQRVGETQYFGPGTRLLVL.

This clone appeared a single time. The chain uses TRBV5-1 and TRBJ1-5; tentative D call: TRBD1 (5 bases). CDR3 length: 13 amino acids. V lost 4 bases to trimming and J lost 6 bases, with 11 bases between them. Germline loops: CDR1 SGHRS, CDR2 YFSETQ. In nucleotides, the CDR3 is TGCGCCAGCAGCCCGGGGGACGGTCAGCCCCAGCATTTT. Translating gives CASSPGDGQPQHF.

The chain has TRBV11-3 and TRBJ2-7, with unresolved D. In germline, CDR1 is SGHNT, CDR2 YENEEA. V lost 0 bases, J lost 5 bases, and 5 bases lay in between. The length of the CDR3 is 12 residues. The CDR3 protein is CASSLESHEQYF. In DNA, the CDR3 is TGTGCCAGCAGCTTAGAAAGCCACGAGCAGTACTTC.

On this clone itself: This may come from a read error, since a much larger clone is one base off. Other DNA sequences within the sample encode an identical CDR3. V usage is TRBV19 and J usage is TRBJ1-5, with 10 bases fitting TRBD1. This CDR3 has 14 amino acids. Germline assignment: CDR1 LNHDA and CDR2 SQIVND (reference sequence). With 4 bases clipped from V and 6 bases from J, the junction kept 3 bases outside the gene matches. The CDR3 region is CASSTTGGGQPQHF. The CDR3 nucleotides read TGTGCCAGTAGTACGACAGGGGGCGGTCAGCCCCAGCATTTT.

This clone came up a few times. V gene TRBV6-5 combines with J gene TRBJ2-5, with 7 bases aligning to TRBD2. J lost 1 base, V lost 2 bases, and 4 bases had no gene match. The CDR3 totals 15 residues. In germline, CDR1 is MNHEY, CDR2 SVGAGI. The CDR3 is CASSYQRGPQETQYF. CDR3 DNA sequence: TGTGCCAGCAGTTACCAGCGGGGCCCCCAAGAGACCCAGTACTTC.

This clone came up once. This rearrangement joins TRBV11-2 to TRBJ1-1; perhaps TRBD1 as D (5 bases). This CDR3 has 12 amino acids. Trimming took off 5 bases at V and 8 bases at J, with 12 bases between the two ends. From germline, CDR1 is SGHAT and CDR2 FQNNGV. The CDR3 DNA sequence: TGTGCCAGCAGCCGACGCAGGGAAGAAGCTTTCTTT. It yields the protein CASSRRREEAFF.

Points on this clone: Other DNA sequences from this sample encode an identical CDR3 as well. The chain combines TRBV9 with TRBJ1-1; 7 positions match TRBD1. The CDR3 is 14 residues long. The V segment lost 1 base and the J segment 3 bases; nucleotides outside the gene matches: 3. CDR1 is SGDLS, CDR2 YYNGEE, per germline. The CDR3 loop reads CASSVKGADTEAFF. In nucleotides, the CDR3 is TGTGCCAGCAGCGTAAAGGGGGCAGACACTGAAGCTTTCTTT.